This TCR beta chain was profiled in a study of patients and donors after allogeneic stem cell transplantation. CDR3 length: 13 amino acids. Losses at the gene ends were 4 bases for V and 7 bases for J; bases not matched to a gene: 4. Germline values: CDR1 DFQATT, CDR2 SNEGSKA (reference sequence). TCRdb ran MiXCR on the RT-PCR reads and lists one entry per CDR3 protein. Of approximately 98,000 distinct CDR3 sequences detected, around 33% appear once; the ten largest clones hold roughly 30%. This sequence was found in a human donor who was either an allogeneic HSCT recipient or a stem cell or donor lymphocyte infusion donor (not recorded which). It is not recorded whose cells these are; they may come from a transplant donor. The V and J genes are TRBV20-1 and TRBJ2-1; 10 bases agree with TRBD2. The sequencing sample was made of blood, either unsorted or a sorted T cell fraction (not recorded which). The CDR3 loop is CSANSGRGNEQFF. CDR3 bases: TGCAGTGCTAACAGCGGGAGGGGAAATGAGCAGTTCTTC.